The 12 T cell receptor beta chains below all came from one sample that was sequenced in a study of Ad26.COV2.S vaccination and SARS-CoV-2 variants (dated by TCRdb to about 2021). The intended sense of this specimen's treatment or condition label: 15 to 20 received Ad26.COV2.S at low or high dose, single or two shots; 5 received placebo; per-sample allocation not given. For vaccine and placebo recipients, repertoires were sequenced using samples collected on day 63 after the first injection. The library relied on the immunoSEQ multiplex PCR assay. Imported from immuneACCESS, the table was reduced by TCRdb to in-frame sequences with V and J called. These copies leave out some clones; in studies compared against another copy, an unresolved V gene accounts for under half, and the cause of the remainder is not known. Present in this sample are about 680,000 clones, around 92% of which were seen just once. About 1.5% of the sample lies in the top ten.

The sequencing used peripheral blood, collected in a trial of Ad26.COV2.S vaccine versus placebo. The receptors originated from a person aged 18-60 years who received the Ad26.COV2.S COVID-19 vaccine or a placebo.

The chain combines TRBV12-3 or TRBV12-4 with TRBJ1-5; D is unresolved. The CDR3 is made up of 13 amino acids. V was trimmed by 3 bases and J by 1 base, leaving 4 bases between them. The CDR3 DNA reads TGTGCCAGCAGTTTTTACAGCAATCAGCCCCAGCATTTT. Amino acid sequence: CASSFYSNQPQHF.

The V call is TRBV14, the J call TRBJ2-3; 11 bases match TRBD2. Trimming took 4 bases from V and 3 from J; bases not matched to a gene: 6. This CDR3 contains 16 residues. CDR1 and CDR2 from the germline V gene are SGHDN and FVKESK. The CDR3 sequence: CASSPIAGGPTDTQYF. DNA of the CDR3: TGTGCCAGCAGCCCTATAGCGGGGGGGCCTACAGATACGCAGTATTTT.

This clone came up a few times. The rearrangement joins TRBV11-2 to TRBJ2-2, with TRBD2 as a possible D gene (7 bases). Germline V lookup: CDR1 SGHAT, CDR2 FQNNGV. Trimming cost V 1 base and J 4 bases, with 13 bases left between them. This CDR3 region has 16 residues. Here the CDR3 reads CASSLVAGAITGELFF. DNA of the CDR3: TGTGCCAGCAGCTTAGTCGCGGGGGCGATCACCGGGGAGCTGTTTTTT.

This sequence joins TRBV5-6 and TRBJ1-3; D call uncertain. The germline V gene encodes CDR1 SGHDT and CDR2 YYEEEE. Trimming shortened V by 2 bases and J by 0 bases, and 9 bases separated the two germline ends. CDR3 size: 15 residues. CDR3 in DNA: TGTGCCAGCAGCTTCAAACGGCTCTCTGGAAACACCATATATTTT. Its protein product is CASSFKRLSGNTIYF.

The chain employs TRBV14 and TRBJ2-1; maybe TRBD2 (5 bases). V shed 5 bases and J shed 5 bases, with 10 bases lying between them. The CDR3 is made up of 13 amino acids. From germline, CDR1 is SGHDN and CDR2 FVKESK. CDR3 sequence (DNA): TGTGCCAGCAGCTCCGGACTGGACAATGAGCAGTTCTTC. This codes for CASSSGLDNEQFF.

In this sample, this clone turned up once. The chain links TRBV27 to TRBJ2-7, with 8 bases identical to TRBD1. Germline values: CDR1 MNHEY, CDR2 SMNVEV (reference sequence). The length of the CDR3 is 14 residues. J lost 2 bases, V lost 6 bases, and 6 bases had no gene match. The CDR3 DNA follows: TGTGCCAGCAGCTCGGCAGGGGGCCCCTACGAGCAGTACTTC. This sequence encodes CASSSAGGPYEQYF.

The V gene is TRBV19, the J gene TRBJ2-2; TRBD2 matches 11 bases. The trim removed 4 bases at V and 0 bases at J, leaving 10 bases unmatched. Germline V gene data show CDR1 as LNHDA and CDR2 as SQIVND (reference sequence). The CDR3 has 19 residues. The CDR3 loop is CASSKSGLAVLTNTGELFF. CDR3 nucleotide sequence: TGTGCCAGTAGTAAATCGGGACTAGCGGTATTAACGAACACCGGGGAGCTGTTTTTT.

The gene calls are TRBV15 and TRBJ2-1, with no clear D. V shed 0 bases and J shed 0 bases, with 9 bases lying between them. Germline V gene data show CDR1 as LNHNV and CDR2 as YYDKDF (reference sequence). The CDR3 covers 16 residues. CDR3 bases: TGTGCCACCAGCAGAGATCGCGGACCCTCCTACAATGAGCAGTTCTTC. This sequence encodes CATSRDRGPSYNEQFF.

The chain has TRBV6-4 and TRBJ2-3, with 13 bases matching TRBD2. This CDR3 is built from 16 residues. Germline V gives CDR1 MRHNA, CDR2 SNTAGT. The ends lost 4 bases at V and 1 base at J; junction bases unmatched: 2. CDR3: CASSGLAGGRTDTQYF. CDR3 DNA sequence: TGTGCCAGCAGTGGACTAGCGGGGGGCCGCACAGATACGCAGTATTTT.

This clone was detected only a few times. The rearrangement links TRBV6-5 to TRBJ2-7, with no clear D. Trimming took 2 bases from V and 0 from J, leaving 8 bases between them. This CDR3 has 14 amino acids. Germline-derived CDR1 and CDR2 are MNHEY and SVGAGI. This CDR3 is CASSYLRASYEQYF. The CDR3 coding sequence is TGTGCCAGCAGTTACCTTCGCGCCTCCTACGAGCAGTACTTC.

The CDR3 bases are TGTGCCAGCTCACCATCGGAAGAAAACTATGGCTACACCTTC. This encodes CASSPSEENYGYTF. The rearrangement links TRBV18 to TRBJ1-2; D not resolved. Germline V gene data show CDR1 as KGHSH and CDR2 as LQKENI. V lost 2 bases and J 2 bases, leaving 9 bases between the germline ends. The CDR3 is 14 amino acids.

V gene TRBV12-3 or TRBV12-4 combines with J gene TRBJ2-3; the D gene is possibly TRBD1 (6 bases). The V gene lost 6 bases and the J gene lost 3 bases, with 10 bases spanning the gap. The CDR3 is 13 residues long. DNA of the CDR3: TGTGCCAGCAGATCCGACAGGACAGATACGCAGTATTTT. Translating it yields CASRSDRTDTQYF.